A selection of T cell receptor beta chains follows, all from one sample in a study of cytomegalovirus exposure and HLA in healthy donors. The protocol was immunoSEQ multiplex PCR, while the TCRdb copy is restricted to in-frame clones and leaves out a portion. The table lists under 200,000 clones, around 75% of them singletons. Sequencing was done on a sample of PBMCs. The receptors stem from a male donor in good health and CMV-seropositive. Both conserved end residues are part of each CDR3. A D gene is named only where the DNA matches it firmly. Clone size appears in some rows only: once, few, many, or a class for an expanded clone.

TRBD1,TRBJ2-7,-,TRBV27,TGTGCCAGCAGTTTCCCCGGGACAGGGACCTACGAGCAGTACTTC,CASSFPGTGTYEQYF
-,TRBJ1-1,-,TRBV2,TGTGCCAGCAGTGAGGGAGGAACTGAAGCTTTCTTT,CASSEGGTEAFF
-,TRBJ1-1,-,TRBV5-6,TGTGCCAGCAGCTACACAGGGTTGACTGAAGCTTTCTTT,CASSYTGLTEAFF
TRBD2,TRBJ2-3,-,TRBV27,TGTGCCAGCAGAGGTCTTCAGGCTAGCGGGGGGAAGCAGGGAGCAGATACGCAGTATTTT,CASRGLQASGGKQGADTQYF
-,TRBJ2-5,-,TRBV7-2,TGTGCCAGCAGCTTAGCCCATGAAGAGACCCAGTACTTC,CASSLAHEETQYF
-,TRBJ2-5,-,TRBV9,TGTGCCAGCAGTGGGGACTTCCAAGAGACCCAGTACTTC,CASSGDFQETQYF
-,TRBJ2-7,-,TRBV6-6,TGTGCCAGCAGTTACTCGAGTATAACAGCCGAGCAGTACTTC,CASSYSSITAEQYF
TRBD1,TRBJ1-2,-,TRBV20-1,TGCAGTGCTAGAAGGGGGCTTGGCTACACCTTC,CSARRGLGYTF
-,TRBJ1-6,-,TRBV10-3,TGTGCCATCACCGCCGCGGGGGGCTCACCCCTCCACTTT,CAITAAGGSPLHF
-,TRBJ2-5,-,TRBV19,TGTGCCAGTAGGGAGACGGGAGATAGCCGAGAGACCCAGTACTTC,CASRETGDSRETQYF
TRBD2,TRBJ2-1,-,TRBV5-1,TGCGCCAGCAGCTCTTCTAGCGGGGGCTCCTACAATGAGCAGTTCTTC,CASSSSSGGSYNEQFF
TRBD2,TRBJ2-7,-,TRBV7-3,TGTGCCAGCAGCTTACTAGCGGGAGATGGTGGGGAGCAGTACTTC,CASSLLAGDGGEQYF
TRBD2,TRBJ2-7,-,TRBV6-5,TGTGCCAGCAGTTACGCCCGGGGGGGCTACGAGCAGTACTTC,CASSYARGGYEQYF
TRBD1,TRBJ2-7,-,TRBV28,TGTGCCAGCACCTTTAACGACAGGGTATACGAGCAGTACTTC,CASTFNDRVYEQYF
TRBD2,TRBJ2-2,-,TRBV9,TGTGCCAGCAGCGTATCCCTAGCGGGAGGGGATACCGGGGAGCTGTTTTTT,CASSVSLAGGDTGELFF
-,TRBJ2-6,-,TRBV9,TGTGCCAGCAGCGGGACCGCGACATACCGTCAGGGTTCTCAGGCCAACGTCCTGACTTTC,CASSGTATYRQGSQANVLTF
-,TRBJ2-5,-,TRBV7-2,TGTGCCAGCAGCTTAGTGAGGGAGACCCAGTACTTC,CASSLVRETQYF
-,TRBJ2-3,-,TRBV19,TGTGCCAGTAGTATTCTCCTTGGCACAGATACGCAGTATTTT,CASSILLGTDTQYF
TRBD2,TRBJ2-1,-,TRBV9,TGTGCCAGCAGCCGAGGACTAGCGGGGTCATTGAATGAGCAGTTCTTC,CASSRGLAGSLNEQFF
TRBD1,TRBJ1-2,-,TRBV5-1,TGCGCCAGCAGCTTGGAGGGACAGACCGCTGGCTACACCTTC,CASSLEGQTAGYTF
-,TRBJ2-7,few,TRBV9,TGTGCCAGCAGCGCTAGGGGATCCTACGAGCAGTACTTC,CASSARGSYEQYF
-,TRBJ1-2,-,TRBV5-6,TGTGTCGGCAGCTCCTCTAACTATGGCTACACCTTC,CVGSSSNYGYTF
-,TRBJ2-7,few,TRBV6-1,TGTGCCAGCACCCTCGAGTTCGGCGAGCAGTACTTC,CASTLEFGEQYF
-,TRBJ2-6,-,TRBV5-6,TGTGCCAGCACCCGCTCTGGGGCCAACGTCCTGACTTTC,CASTRSGANVLTF
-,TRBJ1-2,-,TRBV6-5,TGTGCCAGCAGTTACGACATGGGGCGGAACTATGGCTACACCTTC,CASSYDMGRNYGYTF
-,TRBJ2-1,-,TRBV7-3,TGTGCCAGCAGCTTAGCGGGGTTCTACAATGAGCAGTTCTTC,CASSLAGFYNEQFF
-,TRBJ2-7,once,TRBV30,TGTGCCTGGACTCTCACAGGAGGGCGGGGCTACGAGCAGTACTTC,CAWTLTGGRGYEQYF
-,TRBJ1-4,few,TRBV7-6,TGTGCCAGCAGCTTCACGGAGGAAAATGAAAAACTGTTTTTT,CASSFTEENEKLFF
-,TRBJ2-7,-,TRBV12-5,TGTGCTAGTGGTTTGGTCCGTCCGGTCGAGGAGCAGTACTTC,CASGLVRPVEEQYF
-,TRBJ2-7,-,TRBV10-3,TGTGCCATCAGCGACAGCAACCCCTACGAGCAGTACTTC,CAISDSNPYEQYF
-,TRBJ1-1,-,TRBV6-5,TGTGCCAGCAGGAGAGGGGGTACGGGCACTGAAGCTTTCTTT,CASRRGGTGTEAFF